The text below deals with one T cell receptor (beta chain). Antigen: not known. Germline assignment: CDR1 MDHEN and CDR2 SYDVKM. Trimming cost V 2 bases and J 2 bases; bases outside gene matches: 10. The CDR3 runs to 17 residues. These data come from a study of chemoradiotherapy in HPV16-positive cancers. Repeated repertoire sampling spanned the course of chemoradiotherapy. Findings and limits, study-wide: Candidate HPV-specific clones and E7-related TCR motifs grew in tumor during treatment.

Method: immunoSEQ multiplex PCR; TCRdb's copy keeps in-frame clones and lacks some. The table includes several thousand clones, 95% to 97% detected once. This receptor was obtained from a human donor with HPV-associated anogenital cancer. The chain combines TRBV28 with TRBJ2-3, with 7 bases identical to TRBD2. The material sequenced was tumor tissue, taken from a patient who underwent chemoradiotherapy. The CDR3 loop reads CASSLGLGGPDTDTQYF. The CDR3 DNA sequence: TGTGCCAGCAGTTTAGGGTTGGGAGGGCCTGACACAGATACGCAGTATTTT. Variable domain in full (rest from reference TRBV28 and TRBJ2-3): DVKVTQSSRYLVKRTGEKVFLECVQDMDHENMFWYRQDPGLGLRLIYFSYDVKMKEKGDIPEGYSVSREKKERFSLILESASTNQTSMYLCASSLGLGGPDTDTQYFGPGTRLTVL.